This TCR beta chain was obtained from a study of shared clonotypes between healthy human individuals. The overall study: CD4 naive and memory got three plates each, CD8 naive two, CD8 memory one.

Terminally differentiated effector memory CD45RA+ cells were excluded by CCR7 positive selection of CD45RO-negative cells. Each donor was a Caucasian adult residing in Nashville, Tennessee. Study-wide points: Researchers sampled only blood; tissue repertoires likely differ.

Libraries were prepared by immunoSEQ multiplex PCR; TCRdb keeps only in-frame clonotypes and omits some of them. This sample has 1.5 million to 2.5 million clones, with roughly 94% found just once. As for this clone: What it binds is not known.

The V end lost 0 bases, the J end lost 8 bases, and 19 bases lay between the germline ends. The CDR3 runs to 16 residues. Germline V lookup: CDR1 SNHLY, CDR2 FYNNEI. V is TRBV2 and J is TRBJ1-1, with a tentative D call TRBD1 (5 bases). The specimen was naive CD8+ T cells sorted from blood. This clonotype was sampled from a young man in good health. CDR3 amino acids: CASSEASVSGSAEAFF. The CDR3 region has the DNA TGTGCCAGCAGTGAAGCGTCAGTCTCAGGGTCCGCCGAAGCTTTCTTT.